This TCR beta chain was captured in a study of Ad26.COV2.S vaccination and SARS-CoV-2 variants. Looking at the study overall: Each vaccinee took Ad26.COV2.S intramuscularly, once or twice 56 days apart. Study outcomes and limitations: Breadth measured for non-spike TCRs was similar across vaccine and placebo recipients. It is possible that the TCR breadth and depth analyses underestimated the total T cell responses.

Generated by immunoSEQ multiplex PCR, the TCRdb table keeps only in-frame clones and is missing some. The sample records roughly 400,000 clones, around 92% being singletons. Treatment meaning: around 19 received Ad26.COV2.S at low or high dose, single or two shots; a few received placebo; per-sample allocation not given. Samples came from day 63 after the first vaccine or placebo injection. V lost 4 bases and J 4 bases, leaving 11 bases between the germline ends. This CDR3 is built from 14 residues. Germline loops: CDR1 MNHEY, CDR2 SVGEGT. As for this clone: Antigen: not known.

The specimen was peripheral blood, collected in a trial of Ad26.COV2.S vaccine versus placebo. This receptor was identified in a person between 18 and 59 years old who received the Ad26.COV2.S COVID-19 vaccine or a placebo. This chain joins TRBV6-2 or TRBV6-3 and TRBJ2-1; no clear D. CDR3 in DNA: TGTGCCAGCAGTTCCGGGCAGTTTTACAATGAGCAGTTCTTC. Amino acid sequence: CASSSGQFYNEQFF.